The TCR beta chain described here comes from a study of blood T cell repertoires in COVID-19. Overall study context: COVID-19 samples from acute and convalescent phases originated in the United States, Italy and Spain. PBMCs, B-cell-depleted T cells, or T cells were the source of the cDNA or gDNA that made up the material.

The CDR3 loop spans 18 amino acids. V was pared by 3 bases and J by 2 bases, with 13 bases of the junction left unmatched. Germline V lookup: CDR1 SGHDN, CDR2 FVKESK. Per the study methods: How many nucleated cells were present was estimated from reference gene primer amplification. TCRdb keeps only in-frame clones here, not all; method: immunoSEQ multiplex PCR. That table supplies the V and J calls and clone size; D and trimming were determined from the DNA. The sample has about 330,000 clones, approximately 86% seen once. The source material was peripheral blood. V usage is TRBV14 and J usage is TRBJ2-3, with TRBD2 matching 8 bases. The sequence came from a man aged 30-40 years with COVID-19, enrolled during active disease. As DNA, the CDR3 is TGTGCCAGCAGCCACGGGAGGGCTCGACTAGGGAACACAGATACGCAGTATTTT. This gives the protein CASSHGRARLGNTDTQYF.